This T cell receptor (beta chain) emerged from a study of sequential checkpoint blockade in melanoma. Overall study context: First-line arms were nivolumab then ipilimumab, or the reverse, randomized 1:1. Each arm's sequence ended with maintenance nivolumab.

Clones were sequenced by immunoSEQ multiplex PCR, and TCRdb holds only the in-frame ones, with some missing. This sample has 18,000 or so clones, with 50% to 65% found just once. The CDR3 length is 16 residues. Germline values: CDR1 LNHDA, CDR2 SQIVND (reference sequence). V was pared by 1 base and J by 2 bases, with 8 bases of the junction left unmatched. Noted treatment: randomized to nivolumab then ipilimumab (arm A) or the reverse (arm B). The TCR comes from a human donor with melanoma. Sequences were derived from CD8+ T cells sorted from blood (inferred from file names), sampled from a patient given nivolumab and ipilimumab in sequence. This chain connects TRBV19 to TRBJ2-7; 7 bases agree with TRBD1. This CDR3 reads CASSIAPDRNPYEQYF. CDR3 nucleotide sequence: TGTGCCAGTAGTATAGCTCCGGACAGGAACCCCTACGAGCAGTACTTC. Using reference TRBV19 and TRBJ2-7 for the parts outside the CDR3, the full variable domain is DGGITQSPKYLFRKEGQNVTLSCEQNLNHDAMYWYRQDPGQGLRLIYYSQIVNDFQKGDIAEGYSVSREKKESFPLTVTSAQKNPTAFYLCASSIAPDRNPYEQYFGPGTRLTVT.